This T cell receptor (beta chain) was identified in a study of blood T cell repertoires in COVID-19. Repertoires were generated with immunoSEQ multiplex PCR, while TCRdb's copy carries only in-frame clones and drops some. This table holds 70,000 to 90,000 clones, 65% to 85% found once. The CDR3 spans 15 residues. V lost 5 bases, J lost 8 bases, and 9 bases stayed unmatched. Per the germline V gene, CDR1 is LNHDA and CDR2 is SQIVND (reference sequence). This TCR derives from an older man with acute or convalescent COVID-19. What was sequenced was peripheral blood. The V and J genes are TRBV19 and TRBJ1-6, with TRBD1 identical over 7 bases. The CDR3 sequence is CASSPGTEPYSPLHF. CDR3 bases: TGTGCCAGTAGTCCCGGGACAGAGCCCTATTCACCCCTCCACTTT.